This T cell receptor (beta chain) was documented in a study of blood T cell repertoires in COVID-19. Study overall: Material from acute and convalescent COVID-19 was sourced from the United States, Italy and Spain. In each case, the material was cDNA or gDNA derived from T cells, B-cell-depleted T cells, or PBMCs.

Germline loops: CDR1 SGDLS, CDR2 YYNGEE. This CDR3 is built from 15 residues. Per the original data handling: Amplification with reference gene primers provided the estimates of nucleated cell counts. TCRdb's table, derived via immunoSEQ multiplex PCR, lists solely in-frame clones and lacks some. V, J and clone size were drawn from that table, and D and trimming were deduced from the DNA. This table holds roughly 410,000 clones, around 91% found once. As concerns this clone: One junction end disagrees with the germline gene, perhaps due to a read error.

The clonotype comes from a woman in her thirties or forties with COVID-19, enrolled during active disease. This rearrangement joins TRBV9 to TRBJ2-3; 9 nucleotides agree with TRBD2. What was sequenced was peripheral blood. The chain's CDR3 is CASTYRGTSTNTQYF. DNA of the CDR3: TGTGCCAGCACCTACCGAGGGACTAGCACAAATACGCAGTATTTT.